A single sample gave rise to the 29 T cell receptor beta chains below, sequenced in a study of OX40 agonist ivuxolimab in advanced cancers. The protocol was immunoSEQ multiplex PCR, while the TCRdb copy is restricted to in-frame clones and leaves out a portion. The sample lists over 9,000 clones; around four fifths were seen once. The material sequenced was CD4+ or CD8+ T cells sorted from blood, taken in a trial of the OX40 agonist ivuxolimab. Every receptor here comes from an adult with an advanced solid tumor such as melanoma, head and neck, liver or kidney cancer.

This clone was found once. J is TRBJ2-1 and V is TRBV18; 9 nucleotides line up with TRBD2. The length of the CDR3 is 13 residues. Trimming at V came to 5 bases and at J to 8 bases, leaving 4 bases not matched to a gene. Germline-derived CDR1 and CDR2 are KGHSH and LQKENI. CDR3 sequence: CASSSVAGDEQFF. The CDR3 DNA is TGTGCCAGCTCAAGTGTAGCGGGGGATGAGCAGTTCTTC.

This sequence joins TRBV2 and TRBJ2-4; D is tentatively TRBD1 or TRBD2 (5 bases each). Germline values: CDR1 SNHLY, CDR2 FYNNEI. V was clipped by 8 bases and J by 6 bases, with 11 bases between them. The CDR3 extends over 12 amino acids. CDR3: CASGGTLNIQYF. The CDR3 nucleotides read TGTGCCAGCGGGGGAACCCTAAACATTCAGTACTTC.

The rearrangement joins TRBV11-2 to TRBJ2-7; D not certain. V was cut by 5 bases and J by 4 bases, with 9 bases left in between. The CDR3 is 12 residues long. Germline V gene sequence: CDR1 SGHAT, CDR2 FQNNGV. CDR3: CASSRWSYEQYF. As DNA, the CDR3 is TGTGCCAGCAGCCGTTGGAGTTACGAGCAGTACTTC. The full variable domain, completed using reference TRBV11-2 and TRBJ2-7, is EAGVAQSPRYKIIEKRQSVAFWCNPISGHATLYWYQQILGQGPKLLIQFQNNGVVDDSQLPKDRFSAERLKGVDSTLKIQPAKLEDSAVYLCASSRWSYEQYFGPGTRLTVT.

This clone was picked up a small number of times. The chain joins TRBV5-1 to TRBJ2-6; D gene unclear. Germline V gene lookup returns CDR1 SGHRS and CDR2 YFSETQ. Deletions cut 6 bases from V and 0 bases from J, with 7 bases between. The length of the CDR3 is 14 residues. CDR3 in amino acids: CASTLSSGANVLTF. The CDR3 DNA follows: TGCGCCAGCACCCTCAGCTCTGGGGCCAACGTCCTGACTTTC.

The CDR3 DNA follows: TGTGCCAGCAGCGGAGCGGGGGGGTACAATGAGCAGTTCTTC. Its translation: CASSGAGGYNEQFF. This sequence joins TRBV9 and TRBJ2-1; 10 bases map to TRBD2. The germline V gene encodes CDR1 SGDLS and CDR2 YYNGEE. With V trimmed by 3 bases and J by 4 bases, 1 base remained unmatched. The CDR3 is made up of 14 amino acids.

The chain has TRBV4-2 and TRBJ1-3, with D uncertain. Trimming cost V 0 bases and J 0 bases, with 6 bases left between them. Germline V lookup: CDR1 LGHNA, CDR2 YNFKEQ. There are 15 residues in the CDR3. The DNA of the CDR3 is TGTGCCAGCAGCCAAGAGGACTTCTCTGGAAACACCATATATTTT. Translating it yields CASSQEDFSGNTIYF.

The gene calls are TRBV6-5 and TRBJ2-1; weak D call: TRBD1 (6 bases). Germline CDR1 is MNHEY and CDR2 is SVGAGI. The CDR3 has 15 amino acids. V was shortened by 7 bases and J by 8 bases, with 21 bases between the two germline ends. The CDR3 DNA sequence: TGTGCCAGCACCCACAGGGTTGAACCAATCCATGAGCAGTTCTTC. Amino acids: CASTHRVEPIHEQFF.

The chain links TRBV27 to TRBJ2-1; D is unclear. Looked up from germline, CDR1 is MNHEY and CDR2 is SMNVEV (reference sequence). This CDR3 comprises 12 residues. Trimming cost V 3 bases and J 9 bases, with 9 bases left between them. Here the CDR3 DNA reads TGTGCCAGCAGTTTTCCCGTAGGTGAGCAGTTCTTC. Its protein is CASSFPVGEQFF.

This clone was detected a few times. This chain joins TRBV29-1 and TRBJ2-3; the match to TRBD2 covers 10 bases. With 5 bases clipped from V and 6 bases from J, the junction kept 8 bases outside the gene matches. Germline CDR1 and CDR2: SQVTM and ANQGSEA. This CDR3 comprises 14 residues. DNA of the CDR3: TGCAGCGTTCTTCTAGCGGGAGAAATGGATACGCAGTATTTT. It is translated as CSVLLAGEMDTQYF.

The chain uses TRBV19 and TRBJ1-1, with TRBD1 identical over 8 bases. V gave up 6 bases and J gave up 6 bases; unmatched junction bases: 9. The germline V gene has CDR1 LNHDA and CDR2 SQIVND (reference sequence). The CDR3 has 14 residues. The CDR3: CASSSGTGPSEAFF. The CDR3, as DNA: TGTGCCAGTAGCAGCGGGACAGGACCTTCTGAAGCTTTCTTT. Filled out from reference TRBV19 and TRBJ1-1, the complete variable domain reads DGGITQSPKYLFRKEGQNVTLSCEQNLNHDAMYWYRQDPGQGLRLIYYSQIVNDFQKGDIAEGYSVSREKKESFPLTVTSAQKNPTAFYLCASSSGTGPSEAFFGQGTRLTVV.

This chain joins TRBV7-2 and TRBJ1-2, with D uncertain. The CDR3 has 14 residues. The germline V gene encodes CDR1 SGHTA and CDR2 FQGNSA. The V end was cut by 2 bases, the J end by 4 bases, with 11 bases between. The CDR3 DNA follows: TGTGCCAGCAGCTTATATGGGTGGGGCTATGGCTACACCTTC. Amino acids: CASSLYGWGYGYTF.

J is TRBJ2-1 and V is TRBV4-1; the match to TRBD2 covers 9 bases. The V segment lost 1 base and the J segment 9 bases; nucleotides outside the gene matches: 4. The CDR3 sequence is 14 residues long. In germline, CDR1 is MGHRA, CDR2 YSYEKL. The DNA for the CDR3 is TGCGCCAGCAGCCAAGCTGGCGGGGGGGCTGAGCAGTTCTTC. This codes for CASSQAGGGAEQFF.

The CDR3, as DNA: TGTGCCAGCAGCTTTTGGGGGCTCGACATGAACACTGAAGCTTTCTTT. This translates into CASSFWGLDMNTEAFF. The chain couples TRBV7-9 to TRBJ1-1; the D gene is possibly TRBD1 (6 bases). This CDR3 is 16 amino acids long. Germline values: CDR1 SEHNR, CDR2 FQNEAQ (reference sequence). Deletions cut 3 bases from V and 0 bases from J, with 14 bases between. Combining the CDR3 with reference TRBV7-9 and TRBJ1-1 gives the whole variable domain DTGVSQNPRHKITKRGQNVTFRCDPISEHNRLYWYRQTLGQGPEFLTYFQNEAQLEKSRLLSDRFSAERPKGSFSTLEIQRTEQGDSAMYLCASSFWGLDMNTEAFFGQGTRLTVV.

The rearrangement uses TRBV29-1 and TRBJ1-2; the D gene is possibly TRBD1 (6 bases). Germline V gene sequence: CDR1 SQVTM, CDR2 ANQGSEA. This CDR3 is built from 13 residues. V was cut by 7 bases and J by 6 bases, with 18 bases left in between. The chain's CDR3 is CSDRWGGPDGYTF. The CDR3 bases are TGCAGCGACCGGTGGGGGGGCCCGGATGGCTACACCTTC.

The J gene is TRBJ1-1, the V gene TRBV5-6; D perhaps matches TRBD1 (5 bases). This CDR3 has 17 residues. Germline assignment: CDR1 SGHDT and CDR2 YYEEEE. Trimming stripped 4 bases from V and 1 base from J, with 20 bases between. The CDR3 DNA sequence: TGTGCCAGCAGCCCCTCCGGGGGAGGGGACGAGAACACTGAAGCTTTCTTT. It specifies CASSPSGGGDENTEAFF.

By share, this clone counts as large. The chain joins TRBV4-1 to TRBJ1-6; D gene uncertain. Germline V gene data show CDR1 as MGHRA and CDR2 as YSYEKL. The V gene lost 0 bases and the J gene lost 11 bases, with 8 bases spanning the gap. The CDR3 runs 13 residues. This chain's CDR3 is CASSQEPTPPLHF. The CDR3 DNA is TGCGCCAGCAGCCAAGAACCCACGCCACCCCTCCACTTT.

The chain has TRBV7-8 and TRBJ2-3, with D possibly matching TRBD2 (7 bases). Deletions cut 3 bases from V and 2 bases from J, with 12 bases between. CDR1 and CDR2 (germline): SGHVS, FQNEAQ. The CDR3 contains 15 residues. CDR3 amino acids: CASSLGGANTDTQYF. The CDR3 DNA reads TGTGCCAGCAGCTTGGGGGGGGCAAACACAGATACGCAGTATTTT. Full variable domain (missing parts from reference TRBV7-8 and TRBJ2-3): GAGVSQSPRYKVAKRGQDVALRCDPISGHVSLFWYQQALGQGPEFLTYFQNEAQLDKSGLPSDRFFAERPEGSVSTLKIQRTQQEDSAVYLCASSLGGANTDTQYFGPGTRLTVL.

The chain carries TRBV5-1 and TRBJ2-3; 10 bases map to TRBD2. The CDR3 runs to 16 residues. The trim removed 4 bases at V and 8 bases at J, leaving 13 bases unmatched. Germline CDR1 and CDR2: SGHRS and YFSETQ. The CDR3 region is CASSPLAQRGGGTQYF. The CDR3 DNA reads TGCGCCAGCAGCCCCTTGGCCCAGCGGGGGGGAGGTACGCAGTATTTT.

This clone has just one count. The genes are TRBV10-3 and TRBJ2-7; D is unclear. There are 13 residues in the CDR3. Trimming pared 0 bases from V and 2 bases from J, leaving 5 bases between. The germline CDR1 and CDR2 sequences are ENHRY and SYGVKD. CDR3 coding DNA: TGTGCCATCAGTGAGTCGATGGCCTACGAGCAGTACTTC. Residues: CAISESMAYEQYF.

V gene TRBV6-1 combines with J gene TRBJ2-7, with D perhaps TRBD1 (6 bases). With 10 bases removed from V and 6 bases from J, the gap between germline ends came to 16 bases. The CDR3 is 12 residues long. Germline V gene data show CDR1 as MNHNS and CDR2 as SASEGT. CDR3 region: CAIEDMGAEQYF. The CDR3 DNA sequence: TGTGCCATAGAGGACATGGGGGCCGAGCAGTACTTC.

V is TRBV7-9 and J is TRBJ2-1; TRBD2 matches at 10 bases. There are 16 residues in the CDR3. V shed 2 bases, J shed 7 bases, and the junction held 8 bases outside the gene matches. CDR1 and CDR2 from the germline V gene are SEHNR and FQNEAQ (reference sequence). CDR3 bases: TGTGCCAGCAGCTTAAGAGCGGGAGGGCCTTGGAATGAGCAGTTCTTC. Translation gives CASSLRAGGPWNEQFF.

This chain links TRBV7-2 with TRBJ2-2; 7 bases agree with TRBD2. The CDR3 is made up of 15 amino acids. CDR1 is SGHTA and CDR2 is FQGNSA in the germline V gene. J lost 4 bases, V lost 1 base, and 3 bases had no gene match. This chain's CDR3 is CASSLGTSGTGELFF. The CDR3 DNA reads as TGTGCCAGCAGCTTAGGGACTAGTGGCACCGGGGAGCTGTTTTTT.

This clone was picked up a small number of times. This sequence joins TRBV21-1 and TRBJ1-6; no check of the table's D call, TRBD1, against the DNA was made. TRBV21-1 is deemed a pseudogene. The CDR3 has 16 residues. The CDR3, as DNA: TGTGCCAGCAGCAAAATGTCGCCCCAGGATAATTCACCCCTCCACTTT. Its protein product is CASSKMSPQDNSPLHF.

CDR3 bases: TGTGCCAGCTCAGCACAGGGGAACACCGGGGAGCTGTTTTTT. Its translation is CASSAQGNTGELFF. The gene calls are TRBV18 and TRBJ2-2; D perhaps matches TRBD1 (6 bases). The length of the CDR3 is 14 residues. Germline lookup yields CDR1 KGHSH and CDR2 LQKENI. Trimming pared 5 bases from V and 1 base from J, leaving 8 bases between.

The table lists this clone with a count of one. CDR3 loop: CASSLVGQGITDTQYF. CDR3 nucleotides: TGCGCCAGCAGCTTGGTAGGACAGGGAATTACAGATACGCAGTATTTT. The chain carries TRBV5-1 and TRBJ2-3; 8 bases map to TRBD1. This CDR3 has 16 residues. Germline CDR1 is SGHRS and CDR2 is YFSETQ. J lost 3 bases, V lost 0 bases, and 6 bases had no gene match.

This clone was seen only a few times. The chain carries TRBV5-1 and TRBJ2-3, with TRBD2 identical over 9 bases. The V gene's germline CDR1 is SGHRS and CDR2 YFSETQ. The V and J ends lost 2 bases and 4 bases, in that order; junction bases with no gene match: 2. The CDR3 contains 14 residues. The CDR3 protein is CASSFSGGADTQYF. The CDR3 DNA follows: TGCGCCAGCAGCTTTAGCGGGGGAGCAGATACGCAGTATTTT.

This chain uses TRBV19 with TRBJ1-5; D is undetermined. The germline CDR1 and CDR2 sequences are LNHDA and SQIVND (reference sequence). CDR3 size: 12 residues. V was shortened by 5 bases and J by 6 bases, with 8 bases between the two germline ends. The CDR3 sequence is CASSFVGQPQHF. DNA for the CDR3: TGTGCCAGTAGTTTCGTGGGTCAGCCCCAGCATTTT.

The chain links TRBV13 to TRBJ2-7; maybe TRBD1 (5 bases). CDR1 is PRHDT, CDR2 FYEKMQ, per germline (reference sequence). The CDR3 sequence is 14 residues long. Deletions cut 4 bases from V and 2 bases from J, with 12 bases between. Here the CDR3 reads CASSSGQEAYEQYF. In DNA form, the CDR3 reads TGTGCCAGCAGCTCTGGACAAGAAGCCTACGAGCAGTACTTC.

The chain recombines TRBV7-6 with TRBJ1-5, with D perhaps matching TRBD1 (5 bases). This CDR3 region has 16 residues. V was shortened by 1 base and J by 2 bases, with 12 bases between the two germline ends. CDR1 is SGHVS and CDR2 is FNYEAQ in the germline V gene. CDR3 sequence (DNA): TGTGCCAGCAGCTTAGGGGGCGACAGACGCAATCAGCCCCAGCATTTT. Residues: CASSLGGDRRNQPQHF.